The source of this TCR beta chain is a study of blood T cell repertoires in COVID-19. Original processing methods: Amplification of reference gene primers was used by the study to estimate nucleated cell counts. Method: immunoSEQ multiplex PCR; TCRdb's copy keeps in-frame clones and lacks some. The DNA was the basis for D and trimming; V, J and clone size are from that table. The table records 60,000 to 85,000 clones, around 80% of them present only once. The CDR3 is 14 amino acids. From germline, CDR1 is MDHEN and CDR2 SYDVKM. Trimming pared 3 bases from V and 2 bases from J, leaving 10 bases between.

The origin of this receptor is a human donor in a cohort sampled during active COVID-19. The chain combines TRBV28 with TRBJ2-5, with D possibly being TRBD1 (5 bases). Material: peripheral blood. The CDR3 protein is CASSFLRTQETQYF. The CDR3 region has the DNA TGTGCCAGCAGTTTTTTGAGGACACAAGAGACCCAGTACTTC.